These T cell receptor beta chains were read from a single sample in a study of beta chain features in type 1 diabetes. The method was immunoSEQ multiplex PCR; TCRdb's version includes in-frame clones alone and lacks a portion of them. The sample has approximately 170,000 clones, 7.8% seen once; the top ten hold approximately 0.87%. Sequencing used central memory CD4+ T cells from blood. The receptors stem from a woman in her thirties or forties with type 1 diabetes. Both conserved end residues are part of each CDR3. The D gene is left open where the match is weak. Expanded clones are given a class, and other clones once, few, many or no size at all.

D: .
V: TRBV29-1
J: TRBJ2-7
size: many
length: 13
CDR3: CSARGAGGLEQYF
DNA: TGCAGCGCCCGGGGGGCAGGGGGCCTCGAGCAGTACTTC

D: .
V: TRBV29-1
J: TRBJ1-1
size: few
length: 13
CDR3: CSVERGLNTEAFF
DNA: TGCAGCGTTGAAAGGGGCCTCAACACTGAAGCTTTCTTT

D: .
V: TRBV28
J: TRBJ2-7
size: once
length: 14
CDR3: CASSTSGRGYEQYF
DNA: TGTGCCAGCAGTACATCCGGACGGGGCTACGAGCAGTACTTC

D: .
V: TRBV28
J: TRBJ1-3
size: few
length: 14
CDR3: CASRQGGSGNTIYF
DNA: TGTGCCAGCAGACAGGGTGGATCTGGAAACACCATATATTTT

D: .
V: TRBV4-3
J: TRBJ2-7
size: .
length: 14
CDR3: CASSQTGINYEQYF
DNA: TGCGCCAGCAGCCAAACCGGGATCAACTACGAGCAGTACTTC

D: .
V: TRBV4-2
J: TRBJ1-2
size: few
length: 13
CDR3: CASSQARNYGYTF
DNA: TGTGCCAGCAGCCAAGCTAGGAACTATGGCTACACCTTC

D: .
V: TRBV28
J: TRBJ2-7
size: few
length: 21
CDR3: CASSLGGGHRGLAASSYEQYF
DNA: TGTGCCAGCAGTTTAGGGGGGGGACACAGGGGGTTAGCGGCAAGCTCCTACGAGCAGTACTTC

D: TRBD1
V: TRBV7-9
J: TRBJ1-6
size: .
length: 15
CDR3: CASSLDWTGASPLHF
DNA: TGTGCCAGCAGCTTAGACTGGACAGGGGCTTCACCCCTCCACTTT

D: .
V: TRBV5-1
J: TRBJ1-4
size: few
length: 13
CDR3: CASSLGQLEKLFF
DNA: TGCGCCAGCAGCTTGGGACAGTTAGAGAAACTGTTTTTT

D: TRBD1
V: TRBV9
J: TRBJ1-4
size: few
length: 14
CDR3: CASSRGQGNEKLFF
DNA: TGTGCCAGCAGCCGGGGACAGGGTAATGAAAAACTGTTTTTT

D: TRBD2
V: TRBV4-1
J: TRBJ2-3
size: few
length: 20
CDR3: CASSQEGLAGGLVQADTQYF
DNA: TGCGCCAGCAGCCAAGAAGGGTTAGCGGGAGGGCTCGTTCAGGCAGATACGCAGTATTTT

D: .
V: TRBV27
J: TRBJ1-6
size: .
length: 17
CDR3: CASSLEGRGSVRSPLHF
DNA: TGTGCCAGCAGTTTAGAGGGAAGGGGGTCGGTCCGGTCACCCCTCCACTTT

D: .
V: TRBV7-2
J: TRBJ2-7
size: .
length: 17
CDR3: CASSSSRGGGSSYEQYF
DNA: TGTGCCAGCAGCTCCTCCCGGGGAGGGGGATCGTCCTACGAGCAGTACTTC

D: .
V: TRBV19
J: TRBJ1-2
size: .
length: 12
CDR3: CASSTGDYGYTF
DNA: TGTGCCAGTAGTACAGGGGACTATGGCTACACCTTC

D: .
V: TRBV4-3
J: TRBJ2-1
size: many
length: 15
CDR3: CASSQEGDSYNEQFF
DNA: TGCGCCAGCAGCCAAGAAGGGGATTCCTACAATGAGCAGTTCTTC

D: .
V: TRBV7-2
J: TRBJ1-1
size: .
length: 15
CDR3: CASSLWWSMNTEAFF
DNA: TGTGCCAGCAGCTTATGGTGGAGCATGAACACTGAAGCTTTCTTT

D: .
V: TRBV7-3
J: TRBJ2-3
size: few
length: 13
CDR3: CASSLESADTQYF
DNA: TGTGCCAGCAGCTTAGAGTCCGCCGATACGCAGTATTTT

D: .
V: TRBV5-5
J: TRBJ1-2
size: few
length: 13
CDR3: CASSLEAGYGYTF
DNA: TGTGCCAGCAGCTTGGAGGCGGGCTATGGCTACACCTTC

D: TRBD1
V: TRBV9
J: TRBJ1-4
size: .
length: 15
CDR3: CASSVGRQGREKLFF
DNA: TGTGCCAGCAGCGTAGGCCGACAGGGGAGGGAAAAACTGTTTTTT

D: TRBD1
V: TRBV5-1
J: TRBJ2-1
size: .
length: 15
CDR3: CASSLEGTGYNEQFF
DNA: TGCGCCAGCAGCTTGGAAGGGACAGGCTACAATGAGCAGTTCTTC

D: .
V: TRBV23-1
J: TRBJ1-1
size: .
length: 16
CDR3: CASSQSEGQSNTEAFF
DNA: TGCGCCAGCAGTCAATCCGAAGGACAGTCGAACACTGAAGCTTTCTTT

D: TRBD2
V: TRBV11-2
J: TRBJ2-3
size: few
length: 17
CDR3: CASSQESAKGRADTQYF
DNA: TGTGCCAGCAGCCAGGAGTCGGCCAAGGGGAGGGCAGATACGCAGTATTTT

D: .
V: TRBV25-1
J: TRBJ2-1
size: .
length: 11
CDR3: CASTGNNEQFF
DNA: TGTGCCAGCACAGGGAACAATGAGCAGTTCTTC

D: .
V: TRBV4-1
J: TRBJ2-7
size: few
length: 17
CDR3: CASSQRGGYRLAYEQYF
DNA: TGCGCCAGCAGCCAAAGAGGTGGTTACAGGTTGGCCTACGAGCAGTACTTC

D: .
V: TRBV7-7
J: TRBJ2-5
size: .
length: 15
CDR3: CASSLSGTPQETQYF
DNA: TGTGCCAGCAGCCTATCCGGGACACCTCAAGAGACCCAGTACTTC

D: .
V: TRBV2
J: TRBJ2-2
size: .
length: 12
CDR3: CASSGMSGELFF
DNA: TGTGCCAGCAGTGGTATGAGCGGGGAGCTGTTTTTT

D: .
V: TRBV14
J: TRBJ1-2
size: .
length: 12
CDR3: CASSQDRGAYTF
DNA: TGTGCCAGCAGCCAAGATCGGGGAGCCTACACCTTC

D: .
V: TRBV28
J: TRBJ1-4
size: .
length: 15
CDR3: CASSFPRGGNEKLFF
DNA: TGTGCCAGCAGTTTTCCCCGGGGGGGTAATGAAAAACTGTTTTTT

D: TRBD2
V: TRBV10-3
J: TRBJ2-6
size: few
length: 17
CDR3: CAIGARDAGAGANVLTF
DNA: TGTGCCATCGGGGCACGTGACGCGGGAGCTGGGGCCAACGTCCTGACTTTC